A selection of T cell receptor beta chains follows, all from one sample in a study of shared clonotypes between healthy human individuals. The assay was immunoSEQ multiplex PCR, and TCRdb's table has in-frame clones only and misses some. The sample holds about 1 million clones; roughly 70% are singletons and the top ten take roughly 1.5%. The sequenced sample consisted of memory CD4+ T cells sorted from blood. These receptors all come from a man aged 18-30 years in good health. Each CDR3 is given with its conserved first and last residue. A D gene is named only where the DNA matches it firmly. The size entry is marked missing in some rows and otherwise reads once, few, many or a size class.

j_call clone_size d_call v_call cdr3_aa cdr3_nt
TRBJ1-1 NA NA TRBV6-5 CASRWTTQGVTEAFF TGTGCCAGCAGATGGACAACACAGGGCGTCACTGAAGCTTTCTTT
TRBJ2-2 NA TRBD2 TRBV10-3 CAISEASGRGTGELFF TGTGCCATCAGTGAGGCTAGCGGGAGAGGGACCGGGGAGCTGTTTTTT
TRBJ2-7 NA NA TRBV11-2 CASSLDLGGEQYF TGTGCCAGCAGCTTAGATCTGGGGGGCGAGCAGTACTTC
TRBJ1-1 NA NA TRBV11-3 CASSLGPSNTEAFF TGTGCCAGCAGCTTAGGTCCTTCTAACACTGAAGCTTTCTTT
TRBJ1-2 NA NA TRBV9 CASSAGQNSGYTF TGTGCCAGCAGCGCTGGACAGAATTCGGGCTACACCTTC
TRBJ2-5 NA TRBD2 TRBV7-9 CASSPGTSGNQETQYF TGTGCCAGCAGCCCGGGGACTAGCGGGAACCAAGAGACCCAGTACTTC
TRBJ2-1 many TRBD2 TRBV4-1 CASSQGLLAGGPTILNEQFF TGCGCCAGCAGCCAAGGTCTACTAGCGGGAGGGCCAACGATTCTCAATGAGCAGTTCTTC
TRBJ2-7 NA TRBD1 TRBV6-5 CASSSTTGSYEQYF TGTGCCAGCAGTTCCACGACAGGGTCCTACGAGCAGTACTTC
TRBJ2-7 once NA TRBV6-5 CASSYSRRYEQYF TGTGCCAGCAGTTACTCGAGGAGGTACGAGCAGTACTTC
TRBJ2-7 NA TRBD1 TRBV5-6 CASSLRSGTGADEQYF TGTGCCAGCAGCTTACGATCCGGGACAGGGGCTGACGAGCAGTACTTC
TRBJ2-5 NA TRBD2 TRBV5-4 CASSSPSGGETQYF TGTGCCAGCAGCTCTCCTAGCGGGGGAGAGACCCAGTACTTC
TRBJ2-7 NA NA TRBV7-2 CASSLQGHYEQYF TGTGCCAGCAGCTTACAGGGGCACTACGAGCAGTACTTC
TRBJ2-1 NA TRBD2 TRBV18 CASLSGSSYNEQFF TGTGCCAGCCTCAGCGGGAGCTCCTACAATGAGCAGTTCTTC
TRBJ1-2 NA NA TRBV9 CASTGPGAGVMHGYTF TGTGCCAGCACCGGTCCGGGGGCAGGGGTCATGCATGGCTACACCTTC
TRBJ2-3 NA NA TRBV19 CASSKTGFSTDTQYF TGTGCCAGTAGTAAAACAGGGTTTAGCACAGATACGCAGTATTTT
TRBJ1-2 NA TRBD1 TRBV28 CASRDDRGQTYGYTF TGTGCCAGCAGAGACGACAGGGGACAAACCTATGGCTACACCTTC
TRBJ2-1 NA TRBD2 TRBV7-2 CASRRTSGANNEQFF TGTGCCAGCAGGCGAACTAGCGGGGCGAACAATGAGCAGTTCTTC
TRBJ2-1 NA TRBD1 TRBV18 CASSPDRARGNEQFF TGTGCCAGCTCACCGGACAGGGCCCGGGGCAATGAGCAGTTCTTC
TRBJ1-2 once NA TRBV18 CASSPDDYGYTF TGTGCCAGCTCACCAGACGACTATGGCTACACCTTC
TRBJ2-3 NA TRBD2 TRBV29-1 CSVVGGRASDTQYF TGCAGCGTTGTCGGCGGGAGGGCATCAGATACGCAGTATTTT
TRBJ2-3 NA TRBD2 TRBV5-8 CASSSGLAGYITDTQYF TGTGCCAGCAGCTCGGGACTAGCGGGGTATATCACAGATACGCAGTATTTT
TRBJ2-7 NA TRBD1 TRBV18 CASSPLDRGAGEQYF TGTGCCAGCTCACCACTGGACAGGGGGGCAGGAGAGCAGTACTTC
TRBJ1-1 NA TRBD1 TRBV4-3 CASSQGTGTVNTEAFF TGCGCCAGCAGCCAGGGCACCGGGACAGTGAACACTGAAGCTTTCTTT
TRBJ2-2 NA NA TRBV5-4 CASSLIGEGTGELFF TGTGCCAGCAGCTTGATCGGTGAGGGCACCGGGGAGCTGTTTTTT
TRBJ1-5 NA TRBD1 TRBV18 CASSPRGTANQPQHF TGTGCCAGCTCACCACGGGGGACAGCAAATCAGCCCCAGCATTTT
TRBJ1-4 NA TRBD1 TRBV9 CASSANTGGANEKLFF TGTGCCAGCAGCGCCAATACAGGGGGGGCTAATGAAAAACTGTTTTTT
TRBJ2-7 NA NA TRBV7-2 CASSLDLVEQYF TGTGCCAGCAGCTTAGATTTAGTCGAGCAGTACTTC
TRBJ2-1 NA TRBD2 TRBV5-4 CASSPKAGAGYNEQFF TGTGCCAGCAGCCCTAAAGCGGGGGCAGGTTACAATGAGCAGTTCTTC
TRBJ2-7 once NA TRBV9 CASSVEDSGSYEQYF TGTGCCAGCAGCGTAGAAGACAGTGGCTCCTACGAGCAGTACTTC
TRBJ1-6 NA TRBD1 TRBV7-9 CASSLDRADSPLHF TGTGCCAGCAGCTTGGACAGGGCGGATTCACCCCTCCACTTT
TRBJ2-3 few TRBD1 TRBV28 CASSSPTGGNTDTQYF TGTGCCAGCAGTTCCCCGACAGGGGGCAACACAGATACGCAGTATTTT
TRBJ2-5 NA TRBD2 TRBV10-3 CAITGGRNQETQYF TGTGCCATCACGGGGGGGAGGAACCAAGAGACCCAGTACTTC
TRBJ2-3 NA TRBD2 TRBV2 CASSLGATSGSTDTQYF TGTGCCAGCAGTCTAGGAGCGACTAGCGGGAGCACAGATACGCAGTATTTT
TRBJ1-4 NA TRBD1 TRBV7-2 CASSWGTGASEKLFF TGTGCCAGCAGCTGGGGGACAGGGGCGAGCGAAAAACTGTTTTTT
TRBJ1-6 many NA TRBV28 CASSPSGPYNSPLHF TGTGCCAGCAGTCCCAGCGGACCCTATAATTCACCCCTCCACTTT
TRBJ1-4 many NA TRBV28 CASSFPARQGWDEKLFF TGTGCCAGCAGCTTCCCTGCAAGGCAGGGGTGGGATGAAAAACTGTTTTTT
TRBJ1-4 many NA TRBV6-1 CATTGVRSEKLFF TGTGCCACCACGGGGGTGAGGAGCGAAAAACTGTTTTTT
TRBJ2-3 NA NA TRBV2 CASMFERGTDTQYF TGTGCCAGCATGTTCGAGCGGGGCACAGATACGCAGTATTTT
TRBJ2-6 NA NA TRBV7-8 CASSFGTSGANVLTF TGTGCCAGCAGCTTCGGGACCTCTGGGGCCAACGTCCTGACTTTC
TRBJ1-4 NA NA TRBV6-1 CASSEASPAGVNEKLFF TGTGCCAGCAGTGAAGCAAGCCCCGCAGGGGTGAATGAAAAACTGTTTTTT
TRBJ2-5 NA NA TRBV15 CATSLTGTPQETQYF TGTGCCACCAGCTTAACCGGGACACCGCAAGAGACCCAGTACTTC
TRBJ1-4 NA TRBD1 TRBV7-9 CASSFGTVNEKLFF TGTGCCAGCAGCTTCGGGACAGTTAATGAAAAACTGTTTTTT
TRBJ1-2 NA NA TRBV6-5 CATARVDYGYTF TGTGCCACCGCGCGGGTGGACTATGGCTACACCTTC
TRBJ1-1 NA NA TRBV7-9 CASSSEQGGTEAFF TGTGCCAGCAGTTCGGAGCAGGGAGGTACTGAAGCTTTCTTT
TRBJ2-3 NA TRBD2 TRBV13 CASSLVFYSGGPSTDTQYF TGTGCCAGCAGCTTAGTTTTTTATAGCGGGGGGCCTAGCACAGATACGCAGTATTTT
TRBJ2-2 NA NA TRBV30 CAWNSGQRVYAGELFF TGTGCCTGGAATAGCGGACAGAGGGTTTACGCCGGGGAGCTGTTTTTT
TRBJ2-3 NA NA TRBV18 CASSPPQGSQYF TGTGCCAGCTCACCCCCACAGGGATCGCAGTATTTT
TRBJ1-2 NA TRBD1 TRBV4-1 CASSHPLDRAGYTF TGCGCCAGCAGCCATCCTCTGGACAGGGCTGGCTACACCTTC
TRBJ2-5 NA NA TRBV18 CASSGGVQETQYF TGTGCCAGCTCGGGGGGAGTTCAAGAGACCCAGTACTTC
TRBJ2-7 NA TRBD1 TRBV6-6 CASSPDRANEQYF TGTGCCAGCAGCCCCGACAGGGCCAACGAGCAGTACTTC
TRBJ1-1 NA NA TRBV6-5 CASSSSLGNTEAFF TGTGCCAGCAGTTCCTCACTCGGGAACACTGAAGCTTTCTTT
TRBJ2-3 many NA TRBV2 CASNQRFTDTQYF TGTGCCAGCAACCAGCGCTTCACAGATACGCAGTATTTT
TRBJ1-1 NA NA TRBV10-3 CAISDGPGADTEAFF TGTGCCATCAGTGACGGCCCGGGGGCGGACACTGAAGCTTTCTTT
TRBJ1-1 NA TRBD1 TRBV7-2 CASSTAGTANTEAFF TGTGCCAGCAGCACAGCCGGGACAGCGAACACTGAAGCTTTCTTT
TRBJ2-3 NA NA TRBV5-4 CASSQTEADTQYF TGTGCCAGCAGCCAGACAGAGGCAGATACGCAGTATTTT